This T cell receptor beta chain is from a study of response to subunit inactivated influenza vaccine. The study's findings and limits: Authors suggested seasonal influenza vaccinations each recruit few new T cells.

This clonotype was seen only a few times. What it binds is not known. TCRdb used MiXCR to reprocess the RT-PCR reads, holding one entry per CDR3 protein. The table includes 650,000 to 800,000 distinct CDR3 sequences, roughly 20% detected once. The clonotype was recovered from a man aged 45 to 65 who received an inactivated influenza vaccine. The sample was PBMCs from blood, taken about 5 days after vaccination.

The CDR3 sequence is CASSQETSGIRTDTQYF. CDR3 nucleotides: TGTGCCAGCAGCCAAGAGACTAGCGGGATCCGGACAGATACGCAGTATTTT. This rearrangement joins TRBV3-1 to TRBJ2-3; 11 bases align to TRBD2. CDR1 is LGHDT, CDR2 YNNKEL, per germline (reference sequence). Losses at the gene ends were 0 bases for V and 3 bases for J; bases not matched to a gene: 5. CDR3 length equals 17 residues.